The sequence of this T cell receptor (beta chain) was determined in a study of response to subunit inactivated influenza vaccine. The study's findings and limits: Authors proposed each seasonal influenza vaccination draws in few new T cells.

Points on this clonotype: Its antigen is unknown.

MiXCR, run by TCRdb on the RT-PCR reads, gives a single entry per CDR3 protein. The sample holds more than 450,000 distinct CDR3 sequences, approximately 7.1% seen once. There are 14 residues in the CDR3. Per germline, CDR1 LGHDT and CDR2 YNNKEL (reference sequence). The origin of this receptor is a man between 50 and 69 years old who received an inactivated influenza vaccine. The source was PBMCs from blood, collected 23 to 25 months after vaccination. V gene TRBV3-1 combines with J gene TRBJ2-7; TRBD2 matches at 13 bases. The DNA of the CDR3 is TGTGCATGCAGCCCAACTAGCGGGAGGGACGAGCAGTACTTC. Translated, it gives CACSPTSGRDEQYF.